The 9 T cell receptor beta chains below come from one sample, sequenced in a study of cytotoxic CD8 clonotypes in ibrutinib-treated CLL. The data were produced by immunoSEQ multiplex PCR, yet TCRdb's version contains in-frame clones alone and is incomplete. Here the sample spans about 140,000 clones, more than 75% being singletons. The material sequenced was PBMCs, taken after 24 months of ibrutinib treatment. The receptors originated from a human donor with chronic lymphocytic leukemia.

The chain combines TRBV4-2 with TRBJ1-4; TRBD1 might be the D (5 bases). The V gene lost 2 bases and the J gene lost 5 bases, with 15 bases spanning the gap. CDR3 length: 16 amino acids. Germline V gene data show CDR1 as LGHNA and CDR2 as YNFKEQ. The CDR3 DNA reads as TGTGCCAGCAGCCAATTCTTACAGGCGCCAAATGAAAAACTGTTTTTT. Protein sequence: CASSQFLQAPNEKLFF.

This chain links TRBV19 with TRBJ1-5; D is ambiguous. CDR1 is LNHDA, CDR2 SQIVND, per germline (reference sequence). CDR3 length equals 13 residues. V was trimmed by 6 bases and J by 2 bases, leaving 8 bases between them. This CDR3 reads CASRGEGNQPQHF. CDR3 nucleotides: TGTGCCAGTAGGGGCGAGGGCAATCAGCCCCAGCATTTT.

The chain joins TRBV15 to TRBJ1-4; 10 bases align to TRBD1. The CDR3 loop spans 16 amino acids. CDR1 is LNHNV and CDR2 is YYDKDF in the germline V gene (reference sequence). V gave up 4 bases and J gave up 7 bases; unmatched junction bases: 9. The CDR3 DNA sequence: TGTGCCACCAGCACTGAAACCGGGACAGGGGTTGAAAAACTGTTTTTT. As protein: CATSTETGTGVEKLFF.

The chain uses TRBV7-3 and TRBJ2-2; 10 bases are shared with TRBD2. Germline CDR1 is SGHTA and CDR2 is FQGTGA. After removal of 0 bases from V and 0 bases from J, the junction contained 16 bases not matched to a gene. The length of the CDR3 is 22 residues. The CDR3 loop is CASSLTFPGLAFPLANTGELFF. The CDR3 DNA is TGTGCCAGCAGCTTAACGTTTCCGGGACTAGCGTTTCCCCTAGCGAACACCGGGGAGCTGTTTTTT.

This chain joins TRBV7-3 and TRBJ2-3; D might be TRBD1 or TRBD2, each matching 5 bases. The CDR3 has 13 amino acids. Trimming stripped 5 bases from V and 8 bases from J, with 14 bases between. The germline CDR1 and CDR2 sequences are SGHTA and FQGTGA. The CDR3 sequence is CASSPDTGVTQYF. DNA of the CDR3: TGTGCCAGCAGCCCGGACACCGGGGTTACGCAGTATTTT.

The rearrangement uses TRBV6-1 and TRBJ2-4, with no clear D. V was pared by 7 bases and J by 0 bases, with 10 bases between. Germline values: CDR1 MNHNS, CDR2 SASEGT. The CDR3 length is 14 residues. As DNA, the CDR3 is TGTGCCAGCAAGGCAGTACTAGCCAAAAACATTCAGTACTTC. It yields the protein CASKAVLAKNIQYF.

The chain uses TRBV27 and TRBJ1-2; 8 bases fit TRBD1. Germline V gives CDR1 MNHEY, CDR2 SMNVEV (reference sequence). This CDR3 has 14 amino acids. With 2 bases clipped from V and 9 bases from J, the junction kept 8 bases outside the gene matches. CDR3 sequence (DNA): TGTGCCAGCAGTTTACGGCAGGGGGCAGGGAGCTACACCTTC. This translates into CASSLRQGAGSYTF.

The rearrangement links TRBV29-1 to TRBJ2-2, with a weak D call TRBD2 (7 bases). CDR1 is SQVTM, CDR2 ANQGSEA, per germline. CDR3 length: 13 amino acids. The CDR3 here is CVGGAVGTGELFF. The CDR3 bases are TGCGTAGGGGGGGCGGTCGGCACCGGGGAGCTGTTTTTT.

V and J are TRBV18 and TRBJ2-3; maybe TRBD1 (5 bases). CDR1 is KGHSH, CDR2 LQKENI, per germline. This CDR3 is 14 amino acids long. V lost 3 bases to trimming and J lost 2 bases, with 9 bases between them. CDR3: CASSPRTTTDTQYF. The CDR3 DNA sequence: TGTGCCAGCTCACCCCGGACAACCACAGATACGCAGTATTTT.